This T cell receptor beta chain appears in the sequencing data of a study of control samples from healthy donors and cancer patients. Trimming removed 1 base at V and 0 bases at J, with 10 bases between. This CDR3 region has 17 residues. Germline CDR1 and CDR2: SGHTA and FQGNSA. Only in-frame clones appear in the TCRdb table, and some are missing; sequencing was by immunoSEQ multiplex PCR. Of about 120,000 clones detected, 90% to 95% appear once; the ten largest clones hold 7.8%. The sequencing sample was made of blood. The chain couples TRBV7-2 to TRBJ2-6; D ambiguous. This clonotype was obtained from a woman aged 18-35 years in good health. CDR3 nucleotide sequence: TGTGCCAGCAGCTTAGTTCTTGGAAACTCTGGGGCCAACGTCCTGACTTTC. Encoded protein: CASSLVLGNSGANVLTF.